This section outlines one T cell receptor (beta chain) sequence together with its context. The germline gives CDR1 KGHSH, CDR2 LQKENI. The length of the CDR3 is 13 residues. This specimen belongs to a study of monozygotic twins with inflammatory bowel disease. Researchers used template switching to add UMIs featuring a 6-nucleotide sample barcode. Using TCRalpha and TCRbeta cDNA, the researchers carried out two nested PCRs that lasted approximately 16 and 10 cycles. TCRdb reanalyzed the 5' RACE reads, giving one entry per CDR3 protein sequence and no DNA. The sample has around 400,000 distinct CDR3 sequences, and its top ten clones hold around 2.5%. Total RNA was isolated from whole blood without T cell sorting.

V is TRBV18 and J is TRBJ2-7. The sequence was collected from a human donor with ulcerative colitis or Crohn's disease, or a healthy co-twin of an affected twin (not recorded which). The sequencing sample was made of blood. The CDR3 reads CASSPASTNEQYF.